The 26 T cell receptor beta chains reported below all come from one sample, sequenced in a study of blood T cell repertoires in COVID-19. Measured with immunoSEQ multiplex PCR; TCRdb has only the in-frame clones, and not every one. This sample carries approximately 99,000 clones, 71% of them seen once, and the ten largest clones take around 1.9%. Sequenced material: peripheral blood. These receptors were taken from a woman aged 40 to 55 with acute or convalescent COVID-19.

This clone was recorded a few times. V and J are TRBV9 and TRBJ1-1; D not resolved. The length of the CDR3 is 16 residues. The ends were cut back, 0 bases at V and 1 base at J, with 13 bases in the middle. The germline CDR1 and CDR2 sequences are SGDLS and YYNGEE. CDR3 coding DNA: TGTGCCAGCAGCGTAGGAGGAGGCGTGGGGAACACTGAAGCTTTCTTT. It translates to CASSVGGGVGNTEAFF.

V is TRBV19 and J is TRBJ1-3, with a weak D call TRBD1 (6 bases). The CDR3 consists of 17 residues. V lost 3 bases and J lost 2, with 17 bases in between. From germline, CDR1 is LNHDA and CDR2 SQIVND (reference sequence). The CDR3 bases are TGTGCCAGTAGTATCTTCTCACAGGGTGTCCCTGGAAACACCATATATTTT. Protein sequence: CASSIFSQGVPGNTIYF.

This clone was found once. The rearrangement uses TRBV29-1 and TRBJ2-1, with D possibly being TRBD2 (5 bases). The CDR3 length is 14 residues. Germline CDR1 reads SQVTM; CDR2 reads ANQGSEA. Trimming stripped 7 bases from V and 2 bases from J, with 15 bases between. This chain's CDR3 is CSDLSSSPYNEQFF. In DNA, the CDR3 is TGCAGCGACTTATCTAGCAGCCCCTACAATGAGCAGTTCTTC.

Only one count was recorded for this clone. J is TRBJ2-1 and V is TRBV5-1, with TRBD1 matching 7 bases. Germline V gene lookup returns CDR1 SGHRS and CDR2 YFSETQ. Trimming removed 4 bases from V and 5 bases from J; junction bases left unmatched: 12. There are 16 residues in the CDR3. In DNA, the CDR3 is TGCGCCAGCAGCCTCACAGCCGGGACAGCTAACAATGAGCAGTTCTTC. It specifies CASSLTAGTANNEQFF.

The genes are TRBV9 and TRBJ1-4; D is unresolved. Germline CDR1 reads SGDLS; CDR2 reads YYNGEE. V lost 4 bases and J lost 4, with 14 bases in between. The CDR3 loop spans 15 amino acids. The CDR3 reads CASSPSGNLNEKLFF. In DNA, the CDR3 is TGTGCCAGCAGCCCCTCCGGGAACCTTAATGAAAAACTGTTTTTT.

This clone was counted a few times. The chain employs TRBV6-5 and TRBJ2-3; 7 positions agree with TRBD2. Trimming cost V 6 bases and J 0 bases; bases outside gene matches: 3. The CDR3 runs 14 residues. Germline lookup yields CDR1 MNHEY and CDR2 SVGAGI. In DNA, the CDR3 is TGTGCCAGCAGCCAGCGGGGTAGCACAGATACGCAGTATTTT. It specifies CASSQRGSTDTQYF.

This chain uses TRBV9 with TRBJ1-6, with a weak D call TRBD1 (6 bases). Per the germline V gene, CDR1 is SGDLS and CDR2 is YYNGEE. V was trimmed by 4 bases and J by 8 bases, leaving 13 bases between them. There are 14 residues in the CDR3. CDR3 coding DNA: TGTGCCAGCAGCCCTCGACAGGCGCATTCACCCCTCCACTTT. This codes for CASSPRQAHSPLHF.

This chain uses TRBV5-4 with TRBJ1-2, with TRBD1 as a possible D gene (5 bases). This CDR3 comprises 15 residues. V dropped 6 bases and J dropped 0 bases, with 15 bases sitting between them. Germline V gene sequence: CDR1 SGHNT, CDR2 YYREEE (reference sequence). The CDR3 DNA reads TGTGCCAGCACCTCCCAGGGTGGGGCTAACTATGGCTACACCTTC. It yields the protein CASTSQGGANYGYTF.

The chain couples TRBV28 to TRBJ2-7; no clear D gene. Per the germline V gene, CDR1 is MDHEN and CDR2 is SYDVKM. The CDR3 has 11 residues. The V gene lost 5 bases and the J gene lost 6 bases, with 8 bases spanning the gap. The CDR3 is CASSNSGEQYF. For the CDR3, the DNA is TGTGCCAGCAGTAACAGTGGCGAGCAGTACTTC.

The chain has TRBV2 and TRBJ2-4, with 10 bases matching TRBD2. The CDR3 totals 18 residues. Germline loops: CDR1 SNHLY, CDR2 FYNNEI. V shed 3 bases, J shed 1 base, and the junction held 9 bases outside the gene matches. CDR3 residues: CASSDQVLSGGAKNIQYF. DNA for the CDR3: TGTGCCAGCAGTGATCAGGTGCTTAGCGGGGGGGCCAAAAACATTCAGTACTTC.

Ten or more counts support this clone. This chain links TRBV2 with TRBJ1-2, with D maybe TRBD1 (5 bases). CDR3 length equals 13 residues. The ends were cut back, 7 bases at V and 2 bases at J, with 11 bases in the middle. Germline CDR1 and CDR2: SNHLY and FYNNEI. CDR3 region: CASTQAGNYGYTF. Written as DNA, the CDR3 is TGTGCCAGCACCCAGGCAGGGAACTATGGCTACACCTTC.

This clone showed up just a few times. CDR3: CASSQIFRDRGQTDTQYF. The DNA of the CDR3 is TGTGCCAGCAGTCAAATATTCCGGGACAGGGGGCAAACAGATACGCAGTATTTT. The J gene is TRBJ2-3, the V gene TRBV28; the match to TRBD1 covers 12 bases. Germline lookup yields CDR1 MDHEN and CDR2 SYDVKM. V lost 5 bases and J lost 3; bases outside the gene matches: 12. The CDR3 consists of 18 residues.

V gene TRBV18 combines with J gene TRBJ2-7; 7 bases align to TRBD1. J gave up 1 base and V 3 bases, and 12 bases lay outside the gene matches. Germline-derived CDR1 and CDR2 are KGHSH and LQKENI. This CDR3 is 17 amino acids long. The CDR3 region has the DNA TGTGCCAGCTCACCGCTACCTACAGGGGCGGGTTCCTACGAGCAGTACTTC. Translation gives CASSPLPTGAGSYEQYF.

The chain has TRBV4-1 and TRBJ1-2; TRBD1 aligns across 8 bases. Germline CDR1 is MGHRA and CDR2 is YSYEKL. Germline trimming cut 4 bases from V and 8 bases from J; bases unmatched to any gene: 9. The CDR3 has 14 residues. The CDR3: CASSPLQGGSGYTF. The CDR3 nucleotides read TGCGCCAGCAGCCCACTACAGGGGGGGAGCGGCTACACCTTC.

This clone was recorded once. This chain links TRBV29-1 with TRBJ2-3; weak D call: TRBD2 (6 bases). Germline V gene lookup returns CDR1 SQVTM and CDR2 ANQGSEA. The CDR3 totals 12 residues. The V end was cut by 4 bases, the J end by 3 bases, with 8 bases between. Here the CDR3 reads CSVGAGTDTQYF. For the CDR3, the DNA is TGCAGCGTTGGGGCGGGAACAGATACGCAGTATTTT.

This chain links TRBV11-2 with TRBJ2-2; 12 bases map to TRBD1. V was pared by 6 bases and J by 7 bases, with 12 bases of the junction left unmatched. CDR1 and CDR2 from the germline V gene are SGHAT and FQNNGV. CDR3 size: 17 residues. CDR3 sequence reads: CASRRIRGQGAGGELFF. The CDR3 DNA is TGTGCCAGCAGACGCATTCGGGGACAGGGGGCTGGCGGGGAGCTGTTTTTT.

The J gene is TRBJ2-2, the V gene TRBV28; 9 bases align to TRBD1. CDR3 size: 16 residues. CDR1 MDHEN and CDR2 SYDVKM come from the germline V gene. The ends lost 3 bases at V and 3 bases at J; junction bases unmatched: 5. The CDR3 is CASSFSGTGYTGELFF. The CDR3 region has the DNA TGTGCCAGCAGTTTCTCCGGGACAGGGTACACCGGGGAGCTGTTTTTT.

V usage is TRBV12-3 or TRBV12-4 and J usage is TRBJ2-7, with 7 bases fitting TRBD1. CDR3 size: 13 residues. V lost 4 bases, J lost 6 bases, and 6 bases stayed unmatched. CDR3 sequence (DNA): TGTGCCAGCAGTTCGGAGACAGGGCGCGAGCAGTACTTC. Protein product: CASSSETGREQYF.

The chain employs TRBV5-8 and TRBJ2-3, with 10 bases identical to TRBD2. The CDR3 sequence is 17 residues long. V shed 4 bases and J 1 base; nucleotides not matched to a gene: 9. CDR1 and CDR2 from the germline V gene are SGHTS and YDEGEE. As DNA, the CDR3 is TGTGCCAGCAGCGGGCTAGCGGGGGTCGGCCGCACAGATACGCAGTATTTT. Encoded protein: CASSGLAGVGRTDTQYF.

CDR3 loop: CASSRDRANYGYTF. The CDR3 nucleotides are TGTGCCAGCAGTCGGGATAGGGCTAACTATGGCTACACCTTC. The chain recombines TRBV6-2 or TRBV6-3 with TRBJ1-2; D not certain. The length of the CDR3 is 14 residues. The V gene's germline CDR1 is MNHEY and CDR2 SVGEGT. The V end was cut by 5 bases, the J end by 0 bases, with 10 bases between.

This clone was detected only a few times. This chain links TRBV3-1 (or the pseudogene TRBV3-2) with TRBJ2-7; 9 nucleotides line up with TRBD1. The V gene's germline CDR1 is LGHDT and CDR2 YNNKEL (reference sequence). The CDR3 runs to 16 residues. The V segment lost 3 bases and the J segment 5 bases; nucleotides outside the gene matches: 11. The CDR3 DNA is TGTGCCAGCAGCCACCCGTCCGGGACAGGGACAAACGAGCAGTACTTC. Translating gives CASSHPSGTGTNEQYF.

The CDR3 protein is CASSKYINLAGNTNNEQFF. The CDR3 DNA is TGTGCCAGCAGCAAATACATCAATCTAGCGGGGAACACCAACAATGAGCAGTTCTTC. This sequence joins TRBV7-6 and TRBJ2-1, with 9 positions matching TRBD2. V shed 5 bases, J shed 5 bases, and the junction held 19 bases outside the gene matches. This CDR3 is built from 19 residues. Looked up from germline, CDR1 is SGHVS and CDR2 is FNYEAQ.

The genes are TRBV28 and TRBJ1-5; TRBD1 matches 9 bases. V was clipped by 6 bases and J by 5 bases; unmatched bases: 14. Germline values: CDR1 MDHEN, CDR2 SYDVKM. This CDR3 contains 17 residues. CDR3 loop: CASSSSPGQGAYQPQHF. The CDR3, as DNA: TGTGCCAGCAGCTCTTCACCGGGACAGGGAGCGTATCAGCCCCAGCATTTT.

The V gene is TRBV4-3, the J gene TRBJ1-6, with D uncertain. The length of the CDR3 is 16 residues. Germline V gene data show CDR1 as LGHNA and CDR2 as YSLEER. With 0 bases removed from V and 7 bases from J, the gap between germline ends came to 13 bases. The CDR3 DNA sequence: TGCGCCAGCAGCCAAGAGCTATGGGCCCCAAATTCACCCCTCCACTTT. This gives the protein CASSQELWAPNSPLHF.

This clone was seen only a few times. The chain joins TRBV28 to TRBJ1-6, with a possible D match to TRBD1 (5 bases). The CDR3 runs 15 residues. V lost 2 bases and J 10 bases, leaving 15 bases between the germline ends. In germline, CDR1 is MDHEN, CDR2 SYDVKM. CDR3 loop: CASSLVGQRASPLHF. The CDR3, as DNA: TGTGCCAGCAGTTTAGTGGGGCAGCGGGCATCACCCCTCCACTTT.

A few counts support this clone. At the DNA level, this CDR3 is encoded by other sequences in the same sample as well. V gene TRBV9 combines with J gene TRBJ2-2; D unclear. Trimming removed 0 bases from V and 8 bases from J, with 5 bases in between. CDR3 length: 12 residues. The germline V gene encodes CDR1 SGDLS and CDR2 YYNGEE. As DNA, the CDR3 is TGTGCCAGCAGCGTAGCTGCGGGGGAGCTGTTTTTT. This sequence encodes CASSVAAGELFF.